Presented here are 11 T cell receptor beta chains from one specimen sequenced in a study of blood T cell repertoires in COVID-19. Sequencing was performed with immunoSEQ multiplex PCR; in TCRdb, only in-frame clones are kept and a portion is missing. The table has around 55,000 clones, around 85% seen once; the top ten hold more than 9.5%. Sequenced sample: peripheral blood. The receptors derive from a human donor in a cohort sampled during active COVID-19.

The rearrangement uses TRBV27 and TRBJ1-5, with a possible D match to TRBD1 (6 bases). The germline CDR1 and CDR2 sequences are MNHEY and SMNVEV (reference sequence). This CDR3 is built from 20 residues. V was cut by 6 bases and J by 4 bases, with 31 bases left in between. The CDR3 bases are TGTGCCAGCAGATCCCGTGAGCGGGGGCGCCTACCATTAGGTAATCAGCCCCAGCATTTT. Its protein is CASRSRERGRLPLGNQPQHF.

This rearrangement joins TRBV4-1 to TRBJ2-7; tentatively, D is TRBD2 (6 bases). CDR1 is MGHRA and CDR2 is YSYEKL in the germline V gene. The CDR3 has 16 residues. The V and J ends lost 2 bases and 7 bases respectively, with 21 bases between them. The CDR3 DNA follows: TGCGCCAGCAGCCAAAACATAGCGGCTGTCGTGTATGAGCAGTACTTC. The encoded protein is CASSQNIAAVVYEQYF.

V and J are TRBV4-3 and TRBJ1-1, with TRBD1 matching over 8 bases. CDR1 LGHNA and CDR2 YSLEER come from the germline V gene. V gave up 4 bases and J gave up 0 bases; unmatched junction bases: 1. This CDR3 spans 14 amino acids. The CDR3 spells CASSLQGVNTEAFF. The DNA for the CDR3 is TGCGCCAGCAGCCTACAGGGGGTGAACACTGAAGCTTTCTTT.

The rearrangement uses TRBV28 and TRBJ1-1; D ambiguous. This CDR3 has 12 amino acids. In germline, CDR1 is MDHEN, CDR2 SYDVKM. V was clipped by 7 bases and J by 7 bases, with 13 bases between them. The CDR3 loop is CASITVGSEAFF. The DNA for the CDR3 is TGTGCCAGCATCACGGTGGGCAGTGAAGCTTTCTTT. Supplemented by reference TRBV28 and TRBJ1-1, the full variable domain reads DVKVTQSSRYLVKRTGEKVFLECVQDMDHENMFWYRQDPGLGLRLIYFSYDVKMKEKGDIPEGYSVSREKKERFSLILESASTNQTSMYLCASITVGSEAFFGQGTRLTVV.

V is TRBV28 and J is TRBJ2-3, with TRBD1 as a possible D gene (6 bases). Germline V CDR1 and CDR2: MDHEN, SYDVKM. V lost 11 bases and J lost 6, with 15 bases in between. This CDR3 region has 12 residues. The CDR3: CASAPGADTQYF. DNA for the CDR3: TGTGCCTCTGCCCCAGGGGCGGATACGCAGTATTTT.

The chain employs TRBV7-9 and TRBJ2-2; no clear D gene. The CDR3 covers 11 residues. Between the trimmed V and J ends, which lost 6 bases and 8 bases, there was a span of 7 bases. Germline lookup yields CDR1 SEHNR and CDR2 FQNEAQ (reference sequence). CDR3 amino acids: CASSFMGELFF. The CDR3 nucleotides read TGTGCCAGCAGTTTTATGGGGGAGCTGTTTTTT.

V gene TRBV5-1 combines with J gene TRBJ2-5; TRBD2 matches at 13 bases. This CDR3 contains 16 residues. CDR1 is SGHRS, CDR2 YFSETQ, per germline. V lost 4 bases and J lost 2; bases outside the gene matches: 5. The CDR3 spells CASSQGLAGLQETQYF. In DNA, the CDR3 is TGCGCCAGCAGCCAGGGACTAGCGGGGCTACAAGAGACCCAGTACTTC.

V gene TRBV27 combines with J gene TRBJ1-1; TRBD1 is a possible D gene (6 bases). Germline V gene data show CDR1 as MNHEY and CDR2 as SMNVEV (reference sequence). This CDR3 has 16 amino acids. Trimming shortened V by 3 bases and J by 2 bases, and 16 bases separated the two germline ends. The CDR3 sequence is CASSFRNRVSNTEAFF. The CDR3, as DNA: TGTGCCAGCAGTTTTCGAAACAGGGTGTCAAACACTGAAGCTTTCTTT.

The chain is built from TRBV7-2 and TRBJ2-1; a weak D match, TRBD2 (5 bases). The length of the CDR3 is 13 residues. The germline gives CDR1 SGHTA, CDR2 FQGNSA. V was clipped by 1 base and J by 9 bases, with 10 bases between them. The CDR3 loop is CASSLGFRGEQFF. The DNA of the CDR3 is TGTGCCAGCAGCTTAGGATTCCGGGGTGAGCAGTTCTTC.

V usage is TRBV10-2 and J usage is TRBJ2-7, with 13 positions matching TRBD2. Germline V lookup: CDR1 WSHSY, CDR2 SAAADI. After removal of 10 bases from V and 2 bases from J, the junction contained 8 bases not matched to a gene. There are 15 residues in the CDR3. CDR3: CATGTSGKYPYEQYF. In DNA form, the CDR3 reads TGCGCCACTGGGACTAGCGGGAAATATCCCTACGAGCAGTACTTC.

The table lists this clone with a few counts. CDR3 bases: TGTGCCAGCGCCCTAAGGGGGGGAAACACCATATATTTT. Protein sequence: CASALRGGNTIYF. The genes are TRBV27 and TRBJ1-3, with D perhaps matching TRBD1 (6 bases). The germline V gene has CDR1 MNHEY and CDR2 SMNVEV (reference sequence). Trimming removed 8 bases at V and 4 bases at J, with 12 bases between. The CDR3 totals 13 residues.